A single sample gave rise to the 19 T cell receptor beta chains below, sequenced in a study of blood T cell repertoires in COVID-19. The repertoire was sequenced with immunoSEQ multiplex PCR; TCRdb's copy has only in-frame clones and lacks some. The repertoire holds roughly 330,000 clones, with about 87% as singletons. Specimen: PBMCs or T cells enriched from blood (not recorded which). Receptors originate from a woman aged 30 to 39 who had recovered from COVID-19.

The V call is TRBV6-5, the J call TRBJ2-7; 10 bases are shared with TRBD1. Germline loops: CDR1 MNHEY, CDR2 SVGAGI. CDR3 size: 13 residues. V gave up 10 bases and J gave up 6 bases; unmatched junction bases: 9. The CDR3, as DNA: TGTGCCACCGACGACAGGGGGCTAAGCGAGCAGTACTTC. This translates into CATDDRGLSEQYF.

This chain uses TRBV7-8 with TRBJ1-2, with 8 bases lining up with TRBD1. The germline V gene has CDR1 SGHVS and CDR2 FQNEAQ. Trimming cost V 4 bases and J 8 bases; bases outside gene matches: 6. This CDR3 has 13 amino acids. The CDR3 bases are TGTGCCAGCAGCTCGGACAGGGAATTGGGCTACACCTTC. Translating gives CASSSDRELGYTF.

The chain carries TRBV11-2 and TRBJ2-3; 8 bases are shared with TRBD1. This CDR3 is 15 amino acids long. V dropped 2 bases and J dropped 3; count of bases not matched to a gene: 4. Germline values: CDR1 SGHAT, CDR2 FQNNGV. CDR3 sequence: CASSLTGGRTDTQYF. CDR3 DNA sequence: TGTGCCAGCAGCTTAACAGGGGGAAGAACAGATACGCAGTATTTT.

The V call is TRBV28, the J call TRBJ1-2, with 7 bases identical to TRBD1. V lost 5 bases to trimming and J lost 6 bases; unmatched junction nucleotides: 9. Per the germline V gene, CDR1 is MDHEN and CDR2 is SYDVKM. The CDR3 is 14 residues long. The CDR3, as DNA: TGTGCCAGCAGTCCCGACAGGGCTACGAATGGCTACACCTTC. This sequence encodes CASSPDRATNGYTF.

This rearrangement joins TRBV6-2 or TRBV6-3 to TRBJ1-2; D gene unclear. CDR1 MNHEY and CDR2 SVGEGT come from the germline V gene. This CDR3 has 12 residues. V shed 4 bases and J shed 4 bases, with 7 bases lying between them. In DNA form, the CDR3 reads TGTGCCAGCAGTTCATTGAGCTATGGCTACACCTTC. As protein: CASSSLSYGYTF.

The chain links TRBV5-5 to TRBJ1-5, with 8 bases that match TRBD1. The CDR3 consists of 15 residues. Germline V gene data show CDR1 as SGHKS and CDR2 as YYEKEE (reference sequence). The junction had 4 bases not matched to a gene; V was cut back by 2 bases and J by 3 bases. For the CDR3, the DNA is TGTGCCAGCAGCTTTGGCCAGGGGGCCAATCAGCCCCAGCATTTT. Its translation is CASSFGQGANQPQHF. Supplemented by reference TRBV5-5 and TRBJ1-5, the full variable domain reads DAGVTQSPTHLIKTRGQQVTLRCSPISGHKSVSWYQQVLGQGPQFIFQYYEKEERGRGNFPDRFSARQFPNYSSELNVNALLLGDSALYLCASSFGQGANQPQHFGDGTRLSIL.

The rearrangement uses TRBV5-4 and TRBJ2-3; D remains ambiguous. This CDR3 is 14 amino acids long. Germline assignment: CDR1 SGHNT and CDR2 YYREEE (reference sequence). V lost 4 bases to trimming and J lost 5 bases, with 14 bases between them. CDR3 nucleotides: TGTGCCAGCAGCCCTCTAGATTCACAAGATACGCAGTATTTT. Its translation is CASSPLDSQDTQYF.

The genes are TRBV29-1 and TRBJ1-2, with 7 bases that match TRBD1. Trimming took 3 bases from V and 4 from J; bases not matched to a gene: 5. This CDR3 spans 13 amino acids. CDR1 is SQVTM, CDR2 ANQGSEA, per germline. CDR3 region: CSVEEQGTYGYTF. CDR3 coding DNA: TGCAGCGTTGAGGAACAGGGGACCTATGGCTACACCTTC.

This chain joins TRBV9 and TRBJ2-7; tentatively, D is TRBD2 (5 bases). The germline V gene has CDR1 SGDLS and CDR2 YYNGEE. The CDR3 totals 14 residues. The V end lost 0 bases, the J end lost 7 bases, and 14 bases lay between the germline ends. This CDR3 is CASSVGALTGEQYF. In DNA, the CDR3 is TGTGCCAGCAGCGTAGGGGCCCTTACGGGGGAGCAGTACTTC.

This clone has more than one count but fewer than ten. The rearrangement links TRBV27 to TRBJ1-4; no firm D call. CDR3 length: 13 amino acids. Germline V gene data show CDR1 as MNHEY and CDR2 as SMNVEV (reference sequence). V was shortened by 4 bases and J by 4 bases, with 7 bases between the two germline ends. The CDR3 DNA follows: TGTGCCAGCAGTTCCCCCTTTAATGAAAAACTGTTTTTT. This gives the protein CASSSPFNEKLFF. Variable domain in full (rest from reference TRBV27 and TRBJ1-4): EAQVTQNPRYLITVTGKKLTVTCSQNMNHEYMSWYRQDPGLGLRQIYYSMNVEVTDKGDVPEGYKVSRKEKRNFPLILESPSPNQTSLYFCASSSPFNEKLFFGSGTQLSVL.

The V gene is TRBV5-4, the J gene TRBJ2-2, with a tentative D call TRBD2 (5 bases). CDR3 size: 15 residues. Germline-derived CDR1 and CDR2 are SGHNT and YYREEE (reference sequence). Trimming left V 1 base short and J 0 bases short, with 7 bases between. CDR3 DNA: TGTGCCAGCAGCTTGCGGGGAACGAACACCGGGGAGCTGTTTTTT. Its translation is CASSLRGTNTGELFF.

This chain connects TRBV5-1 to TRBJ1-2; maybe TRBD1 (5 bases). V gave up 7 bases and J gave up 7 bases, with 20 bases separating them. The CDR3 is made up of 14 amino acids. Germline V CDR1 and CDR2: SGHRS, YFSETQ. Here the CDR3 reads CASSLGEGPGGYTF. The CDR3 DNA reads TGCGCCAGCTCACTGGGGGAGGGGCCCGGTGGCTACACCTTC.

A remark on this clone: This sample also contains other DNA sequences that code for the same CDR3. The rearrangement links TRBV11-2 to TRBJ2-7, with D tentatively TRBD1 (6 bases). The CDR3 totals 14 residues. Germline V gene sequence: CDR1 SGHAT, CDR2 FQNNGV. Deletions cut 5 bases from V and 1 base from J, with 12 bases between. The CDR3: CASSPTGSSYEQYF. For the CDR3, the DNA is TGTGCCAGCAGCCCTACAGGGAGTTCCTACGAGCAGTACTTC.

The rearrangement links TRBV7-2 to TRBJ1-2; D gene uncertain. Germline lookup yields CDR1 SGHTA and CDR2 FQGNSA. V was clipped by 4 bases and J by 4 bases, with 22 bases between them. The CDR3 spans 17 residues. CDR3 in DNA: TGTGCCAGCAGCTCCTGGTCCCTTCGGCAGGCCCCCTATGGCTACACCTTC. It encodes CASSSWSLRQAPYGYTF.

V gene TRBV6-2 or TRBV6-3 combines with J gene TRBJ2-7; D gene ambiguous. Trimming took off 0 bases at V and 3 bases at J, with 6 bases between the two ends. Germline assignment: CDR1 MNHEY and CDR2 SVGEGT. CDR3 length: 13 amino acids. Written as DNA, the CDR3 is TGTGCCAGCAGTTACTCTAGAGTCTACGAGCAGTACTTC. It encodes CASSYSRVYEQYF.

This chain links TRBV29-1 with TRBJ2-5, with 9 bases lining up with TRBD1. Losses at the gene ends were 1 base for V and 4 bases for J; bases not matched to a gene: 4. Germline CDR1 SQVTM, CDR2 ANQGSEA. The CDR3 runs to 14 residues. This CDR3 reads CSVEGGTGLETQYF. CDR3 nucleotides: TGCAGCGTTGAAGGGGGGACAGGGTTAGAGACCCAGTACTTC.

V gene TRBV4-1 combines with J gene TRBJ2-7; 7 positions agree with TRBD2. The CDR3 totals 13 residues. Germline CDR1 MGHRA, CDR2 YSYEKL. The trim removed 2 bases at V and 4 bases at J, leaving 2 bases unmatched. This CDR3 reads CASSQWRGYEQYF. CDR3 sequence (DNA): TGCGCCAGCAGCCAATGGCGGGGGTACGAGCAGTACTTC.

V gene TRBV27 combines with J gene TRBJ1-6; D is unclear. V was trimmed by 3 bases and J by 6 bases, leaving 12 bases between them. Germline V gene lookup returns CDR1 MNHEY and CDR2 SMNVEV (reference sequence). CDR3 length: 15 residues. The CDR3 DNA is TGTGCCAGCAGTTTCTCTCGTGGGCTTAATTCACCCCTCCACTTT. Its protein is CASSFSRGLNSPLHF.

The chain carries TRBV2 and TRBJ1-4; 11 bases are a match to TRBD1. Germline CDR1 and CDR2: SNHLY and FYNNEI. This CDR3 has 17 residues. Trimming at V came to 5 bases and at J to 3 bases, leaving 8 bases not matched to a gene. For the CDR3, the DNA is TGTGCCAGCAGTTCAGGACAGGGGGCGACTCCTAATGAAAAACTGTTTTTT. Its translation: CASSSGQGATPNEKLFF.